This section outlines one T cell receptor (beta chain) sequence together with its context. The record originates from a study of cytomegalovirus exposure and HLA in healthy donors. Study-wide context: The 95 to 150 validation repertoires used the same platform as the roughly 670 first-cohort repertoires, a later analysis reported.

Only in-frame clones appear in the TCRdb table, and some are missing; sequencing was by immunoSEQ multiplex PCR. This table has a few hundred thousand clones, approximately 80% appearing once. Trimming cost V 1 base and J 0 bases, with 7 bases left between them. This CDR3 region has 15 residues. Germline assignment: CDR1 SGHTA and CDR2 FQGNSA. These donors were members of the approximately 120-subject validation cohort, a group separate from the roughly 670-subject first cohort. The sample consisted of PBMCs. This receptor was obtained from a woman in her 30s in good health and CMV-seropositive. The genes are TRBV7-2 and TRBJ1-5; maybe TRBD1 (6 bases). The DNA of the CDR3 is TGTGCCAGCAGCTTAGACAGGGATAGCAATCAGCCCCAGCATTTT. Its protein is CASSLDRDSNQPQHF.